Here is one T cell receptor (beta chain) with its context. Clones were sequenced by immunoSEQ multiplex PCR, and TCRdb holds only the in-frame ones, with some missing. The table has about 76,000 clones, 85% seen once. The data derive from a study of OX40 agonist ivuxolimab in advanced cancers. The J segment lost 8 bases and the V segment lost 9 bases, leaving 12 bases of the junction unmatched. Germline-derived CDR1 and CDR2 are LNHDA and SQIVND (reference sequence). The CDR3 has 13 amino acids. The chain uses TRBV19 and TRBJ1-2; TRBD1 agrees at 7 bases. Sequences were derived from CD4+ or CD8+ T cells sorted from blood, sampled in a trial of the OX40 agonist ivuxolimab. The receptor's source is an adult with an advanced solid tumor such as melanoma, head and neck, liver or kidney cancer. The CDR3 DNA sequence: TGTGCCAGCCAACCCACAGGGGTAGGAGGCTACACCTTC. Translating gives CASQPTGVGGYTF.